The clone carrying this TCR beta chain was counted many times. Generated by immunoSEQ multiplex PCR, the TCRdb table keeps only in-frame clones and is missing some. The sample holds 100,000 to 150,000 clones; 80% are singletons and the top ten take more than 20%. The data derive from a study of blood T cell repertoires in COVID-19. Trimming stripped 3 bases from V and 0 bases from J, with 18 bases between. The CDR3 has 18 amino acids. Germline V CDR1 and CDR2: SEHNR, FQNEAQ (reference sequence). This TCR was sampled from a human donor in a cohort sampled during active COVID-19. V gene TRBV7-9 combines with J gene TRBJ1-3; weak D call: TRBD1 (5 bases). The sample taken for sequencing was peripheral blood. CDR3 nucleotides: TGTGCCAGCAGCTTGGTGCGGGGCCCAGGGCACTCTGGAAACACCATATATTTT. Encoded protein: CASSLVRGPGHSGNTIYF.